These T cell receptor beta chains were read from a single sample in a study of naive and memory T cell subsets. TCRdb re-called the UMI-ligation and nested PCR reads through MiXCR, storing one row per CDR3 protein. The sample contains some 80,000 distinct CDR3 sequences, over 8.5% of which appear only once. The sample consisted of naive CD8+ T cells from blood. The origin of the receptors is a human donor in good health. Both conserved end residues are part of each CDR3. D genes are given only for firm matches. Size is stated for part of the rows, as once, few or many counts, or as a class when the clone is expanded.

V,size,J,D,CDR3,DNA
TRBV5-1,few,TRBJ2-7,.,CASSLVRSSYEQYF,TGCGCCAGCAGCTTAGTGCGGTCGTCCTACGAGCAGTACTTC
TRBV27,many,TRBJ1-5,.,CASSLWAGGNQPQHF,TGTGCCAGCAGTTTATGGGCAGGGGGCAATCAGCCCCAGCATTTT
TRBV7-6,many,TRBJ2-1,.,CASSRPRDMSNNEQFF,TGTGCCAGCAGCCGCCCCCGGGATATGTCAAACAATGAGCAGTTCTTC
TRBV14,.,TRBJ1-2,.,CASSQVKGDGYTF,TGTGCCAGCAGCCAAGTAAAGGGGGATGGCTACACCTTC
TRBV24-1,.,TRBJ2-1,.,CATSDLWAEQFF,TGTGCCACCAGTGATTTGTGGGCTGAGCAGTTCTTC
TRBV24-1,many,TRBJ2-7,.,CATSDPRTGVGEQYF,TGTGCCACCAGTGACCCAAGGACCGGGGTGGGTGAGCAGTACTTC
TRBV5-5,.,TRBJ1-4,.,CASSLSPTTNEKLFF,TGTGCCAGCAGCTTGTCCCCTACAACTAATGAAAAACTGTTTTTT
TRBV15,many,TRBJ2-7,.,CATRGSYEQYF,TGTGCCACTAGGGGATCCTACGAGCAGTACTTC
TRBV28,.,TRBJ2-7,TRBD1,CASSLFGTGKYEQYF,TGTGCCAGCAGTTTATTTGGGACAGGCAAGTACGAGCAGTACTTC
TRBV27,.,TRBJ1-2,.,CASSFAGPRDGYTF,TGTGCCAGCAGTTTCGCGGGACCCCGAGATGGCTACACCTTC
TRBV29-1,.,TRBJ2-3,TRBD1,CSVEATGQGAVDTQYF,TGCAGCGTTGAAGCAACGGGACAGGGGGCGGTAGATACGCAGTATTTT
TRBV6-5,.,TRBJ2-7,TRBD2,CASSSSSGRAGEQYF,TGTGCCAGCAGTTCCTCAAGCGGGAGGGCCGGCGAGCAGTACTTC
TRBV28,.,TRBJ2-5,TRBD2,CASSLPPGLAGGSYQETQYF,TGTGCCAGCAGTTTGCCTCCCGGACTAGCGGGAGGATCGTACCAAGAGACCCAGTACTTC
TRBV7-9,many,TRBJ1-1,TRBD1,CASSLGQGMNTEAFF,TGTGCCAGCAGCTTGGGACAGGGGATGAACACTGAAGCTTTCTTT
TRBV10-3,few,TRBJ2-1,.,CASEMDHSNEQFF,TGTGCCAGCGAGATGGACCATAGCAATGAGCAGTTCTTC
TRBV20-1,.,TRBJ2-1,TRBD2,CSARDGLAGGMSSYNEQFF,TGCAGTGCTAGAGATGGGCTAGCGGGAGGTATGAGCTCCTACAATGAGCAGTTCTTC
TRBV20-1,many,TRBJ2-7,TRBD2,CSAREPGLGVEQYF,TGCAGTGCTAGAGAACCGGGACTAGGTGTCGAGCAGTACTTC
TRBV12-3/TRBV12-4,.,TRBJ2-3,.,CASSPYLVDTQYF,TGTGCCAGCAGTCCGTATCTGGTAGATACGCAGTATTTT
TRBV5-5,few,TRBJ2-7,.,CASSQRESVYSYEQYF,TGTGCCAGCAGCCAGAGGGAGTCGGTTTACTCCTACGAGCAGTACTTC
TRBV13,.,TRBJ2-5,TRBD2,CASSLGLAGDRETQYF,TGTGCCAGCAGCTTAGGACTAGCGGGAGATCGGGAGACCCAGTACTTC
TRBV20-1,many,TRBJ1-5,.,CSARGEGTYRNQPQHF,TGCAGTGCTCGGGGGGAGGGCACTTATAGGAATCAGCCCCAGCATTTT
TRBV7-3,.,TRBJ2-3,TRBD2,CASSSTSGPKPDTQYF,TGTGCCAGCAGCTCTACTAGCGGACCGAAACCAGATACGCAGTATTTT
TRBV2,few,TRBJ2-7,TRBD1,CASRLTRDREHEQYF,TGTGCCAGCAGGCTTACCCGGGACAGGGAGCACGAGCAGTACTTC
TRBV7-9,.,TRBJ2-7,TRBD2,CASSSLAGPSEQYF,TGTGCCAGCAGCTCGCTAGCGGGACCCTCCGAGCAGTACTTC
TRBV4-2,.,TRBJ2-7,TRBD1,CASSYDTGTGYEQYF,TGTGCCAGCAGCTATGATACCGGGACAGGCTACGAGCAGTACTTC
TRBV7-9,many,TRBJ2-1,.,CASESTSSYNEQFF,TGTGCCAGCGAATCGACTAGCTCCTACAATGAGCAGTTCTTC
TRBV5-1,.,TRBJ2-1,TRBD1,CASSYTGGPYNEQFF,TGCGCCAGCAGCTACACAGGGGGGCCCTACAATGAGCAGTTCTTC
TRBV7-9,many,TRBJ2-5,.,CASNELPGETQYF,TGTGCCAGCAACGAATTGCCGGGAGAGACCCAGTACTTC
TRBV5-6,.,TRBJ2-1,TRBD2,CASSPRDYSSHEQFF,TGTGCCAGCAGCCCCCGGGACTACTCAAGCCATGAGCAGTTCTTC
TRBV25-1,few,TRBJ2-7,.,CASSAFSSYEQYF,TGTGCCAGCAGTGCATTTAGCTCCTACGAGCAGTACTTC
TRBV9,many,TRBJ2-5,.,CASSVDGVQETQYF,TGTGCCAGCAGCGTAGATGGGGTACAAGAGACCCAGTACTTC
TRBV6-5,.,TRBJ2-5,.,CASSYSGGNQETQYF,TGTGCCAGCAGTTACTCGGGTGGGAACCAAGAGACCCAGTACTTC
TRBV7-9,few,TRBJ2-7,TRBD2,CASSHNRGTSRREQYF,TGTGCCAGCAGTCACAACCGGGGGACTAGCAGACGCGAGCAGTACTTC
TRBV24-1,few,TRBJ1-1,.,CATSETGSEAFF,TGTGCCACCAGTGAAACAGGTTCGGAAGCTTTCTTT
TRBV4-1,.,TRBJ2-3,TRBD2,CASSWGLAGGGPDTQYF,TGCGCCAGCAGCTGGGGACTAGCGGGAGGGGGGCCAGATACGCAGTATTTT
TRBV4-3,many,TRBJ2-7,TRBD2,CASAPTRGAYEQYF,TGCGCCAGCGCCCCTACCCGGGGGGCCTACGAGCAGTACTTC
TRBV29-1,many,TRBJ2-3,TRBD2,CSVEGLAGVPPDTQYF,TGCAGCGTTGAGGGGCTAGCGGGAGTGCCCCCAGATACGCAGTATTTT
TRBV13,few,TRBJ2-5,.,CASRSGGEETQYF,TGTGCCAGCAGATCAGGGGGGGAGGAGACCCAGTACTTC
TRBV6-5,many,TRBJ2-5,TRBD2,CASSYSTSGTLETQYF,TGTGCCAGCAGTTACTCGACTAGCGGGACTTTGGAGACCCAGTACTTC